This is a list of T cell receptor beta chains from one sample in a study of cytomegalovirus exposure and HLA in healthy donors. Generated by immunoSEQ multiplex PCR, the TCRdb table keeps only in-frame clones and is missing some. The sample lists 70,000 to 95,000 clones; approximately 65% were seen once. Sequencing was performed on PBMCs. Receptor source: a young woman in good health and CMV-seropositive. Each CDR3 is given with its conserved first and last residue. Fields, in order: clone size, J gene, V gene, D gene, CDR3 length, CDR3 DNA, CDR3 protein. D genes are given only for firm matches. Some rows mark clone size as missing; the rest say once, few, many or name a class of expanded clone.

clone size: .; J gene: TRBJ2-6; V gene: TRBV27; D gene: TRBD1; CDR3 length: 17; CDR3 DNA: TGTGCCAGCAGTCCATCGACAGGGTGGGGTGGGGCCAACGTCCTGACTTTC; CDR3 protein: CASSPSTGWGGANVLTF
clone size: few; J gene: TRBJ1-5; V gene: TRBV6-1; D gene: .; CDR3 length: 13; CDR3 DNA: TGTGCCAGCAGTGAAAGGGAGTTACAGCCCCAGCATTTT; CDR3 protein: CASSERELQPQHF
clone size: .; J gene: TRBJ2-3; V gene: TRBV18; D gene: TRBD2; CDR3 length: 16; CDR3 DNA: TGTGCCAGCTCACCACAAACGGGGGGTTTGACAGATACGCAGTATTTT; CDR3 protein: CASSPQTGGLTDTQYF
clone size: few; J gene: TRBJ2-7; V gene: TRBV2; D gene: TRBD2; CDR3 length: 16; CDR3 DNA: TGTGCCAGCATCCCGGTAGTTAGCGGGGGGGCAAGTAGCTGGTACTTC; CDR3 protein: CASIPVVSGGASSWYF
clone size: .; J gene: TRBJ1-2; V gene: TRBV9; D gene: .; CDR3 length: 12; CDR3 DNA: TGTGCCAGCAGCTTGGACACCGGGGGCTACACCTTC; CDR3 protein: CASSLDTGGYTF
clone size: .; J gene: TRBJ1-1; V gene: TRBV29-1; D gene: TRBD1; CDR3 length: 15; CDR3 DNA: TGCAGCGTTGAGGGGGGGACAGGCTCGAACACTGAAGCTTTCTTT; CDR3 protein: CSVEGGTGSNTEAFF
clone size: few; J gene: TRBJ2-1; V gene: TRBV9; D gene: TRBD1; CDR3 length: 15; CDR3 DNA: TGTGCCAGCAGCGGGGACAGTGGTTACAACAATGAGCAGTTCTTC; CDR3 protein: CASSGDSGYNNEQFF
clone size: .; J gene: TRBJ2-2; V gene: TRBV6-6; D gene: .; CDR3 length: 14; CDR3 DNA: TGTGCCAGCAGTTTCCGGGCGAACACCGGGGAGCTGTTTTTT; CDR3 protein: CASSFRANTGELFF
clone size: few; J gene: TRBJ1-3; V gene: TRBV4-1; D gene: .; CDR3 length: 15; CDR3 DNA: TGCGCCAGCAGCCGTGAGCGTGAATCTGGAAACACCATATATTTT; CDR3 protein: CASSRERESGNTIYF
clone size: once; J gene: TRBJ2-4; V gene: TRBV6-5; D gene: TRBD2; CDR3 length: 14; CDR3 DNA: TGTGCCAGCAAGTCCGCTAGCGGGATGAACATTCAGTACTTC; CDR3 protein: CASKSASGMNIQYF
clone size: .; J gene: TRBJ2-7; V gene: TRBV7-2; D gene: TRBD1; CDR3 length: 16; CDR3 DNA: TGTGCCAGCAGTTACAACACGGGACAGAGGTTTTACGAGCAGTACTTC; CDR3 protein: CASSYNTGQRFYEQYF
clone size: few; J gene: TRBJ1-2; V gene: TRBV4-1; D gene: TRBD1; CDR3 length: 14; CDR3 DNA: TGCGCCAGCAGCCGACGGGACAGGGGTGGCGGCTACACCTTC; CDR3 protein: CASSRRDRGGGYTF
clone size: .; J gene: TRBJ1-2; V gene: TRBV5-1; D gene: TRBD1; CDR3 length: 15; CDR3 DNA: TGCGCCAGCAGCTCTGGACAGGGAGCTAACTATGGCTACCCCTTC; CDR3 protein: CASSSGQGANYGYPF
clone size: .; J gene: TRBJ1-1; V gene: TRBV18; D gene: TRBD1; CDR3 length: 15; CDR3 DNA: TGTGCCAGCTCCCCCGCAGGGGGGACGGGCACTGAAGCTTTCTTT; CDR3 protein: CASSPAGGTGTEAFF
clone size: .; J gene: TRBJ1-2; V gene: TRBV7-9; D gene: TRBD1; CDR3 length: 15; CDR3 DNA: TGTGCCAGCAGCGCTCCGGGACAGGGACCTAATGGCTACACCTTC; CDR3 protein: CASSAPGQGPNGYTF
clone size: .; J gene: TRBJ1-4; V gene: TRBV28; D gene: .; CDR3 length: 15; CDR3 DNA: TGTGCCAGCACCGGGGGGAGGGCAACTAATGAAAAACTGTTTTTT; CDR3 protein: CASTGGRATNEKLFF
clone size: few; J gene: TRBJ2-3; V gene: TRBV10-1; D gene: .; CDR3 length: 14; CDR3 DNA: TGCGCCAGCAGTGAGAGACGGGGTACAGATACGCAGTATTTT; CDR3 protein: CASSERRGTDTQYF
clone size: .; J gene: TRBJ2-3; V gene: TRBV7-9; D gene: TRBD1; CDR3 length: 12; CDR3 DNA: TGTGCCAGCAGCCCAGGGGGAGATACGCAGTATTTT; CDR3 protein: CASSPGGDTQYF